One sample yielded the 5 T cell receptor beta chains listed below, sequenced in a study of blood T cell repertoires in COVID-19. Measured with immunoSEQ multiplex PCR; TCRdb has only the in-frame clones, and not every one. The data contain some 270,000 clones, about 91% of them singletons. Sample: PBMCs or T cells enriched from blood (not recorded which). The receptors derive from a man in his forties who had been exposed to COVID-19.

CDR3: CASSLQGYNEKLFF. The CDR3 DNA is TGTGCCAGCAGTTTACAGGGGTATAATGAAAAACTGTTTTTT. The chain links TRBV28 to TRBJ1-4, with D possibly TRBD1 on 6 matching bases. Germline CDR1 and CDR2: MDHEN and SYDVKM. The CDR3 covers 14 residues. V lost 2 bases to trimming and J lost 4 bases, with 8 bases between them. The whole variable domain, filled in from reference TRBV28 and TRBJ1-4, reads DVKVTQSSRYLVKRTGEKVFLECVQDMDHENMFWYRQDPGLGLRLIYFSYDVKMKEKGDIPEGYSVSREKKERFSLILESASTNQTSMYLCASSLQGYNEKLFFGSGTQLSVL.

The chain links TRBV30 to TRBJ2-7, with D maybe TRBD1 (5 bases). Germline loops: CDR1 GTSNPN, CDR2 SVGIG (reference sequence). The CDR3 loop spans 13 amino acids. Trimming took off 4 bases at V and 3 bases at J, with 13 bases between the two ends. The CDR3 here is CAWTTDTNYEQYF. The CDR3 DNA follows: TGTGCCTGGACCACGGACACAAACTACGAGCAGTACTTC. Full variable domain (rest looked up from reference TRBV30 and TRBJ2-7): SQTIHQWPATLVQPVGSPLSLECTVEGTSNPNLYWYRQAAGRGLQLLFYSVGIGQISSEVPQNLSASRPQDRQFILSSKKLLLSDSGFYLCAWTTDTNYEQYFGPGTRLTVT.

This rearrangement joins TRBV9 to TRBJ2-7; 10 bases map to TRBD1. CDR1 SGDLS and CDR2 YYNGEE come from the germline V gene. J gave up 4 bases and V 3 bases, and 4 bases lay outside the gene matches. This CDR3 comprises 14 residues. CDR3 amino acids: CASSEGDRGYEQYF. As DNA, the CDR3 is TGTGCCAGCAGCGAGGGGGACAGGGGATACGAGCAGTACTTC. The full variable domain, with the rest looked up from reference TRBV9 and TRBJ2-7, is DSGVTQTPKHLITATGQRVTLRCSPRSGDLSVYWYQQSLDQGLQFLIQYYNGEERAKGNILERFSAQQFPDLHSELNLSSLELGDSALYFCASSEGDRGYEQYFGPGTRLTVT.

This chain connects TRBV5-8 to TRBJ1-1; D remains ambiguous. CDR3 size: 15 residues. Trimming took 5 bases from V and 5 from J, leaving 19 bases between them. Looked up from germline, CDR1 is SGHTS and CDR2 is YDEGEE. The chain's CDR3 is CASRQTGRRETEAFF. CDR3 sequence (DNA): TGTGCCAGCAGGCAGACCGGGAGACGGGAAACTGAAGCTTTCTTT.

V is TRBV9 and J is TRBJ1-1, with no clear D. Trimming removed 0 bases from V and 2 bases from J, with 8 bases in between. Germline-derived CDR1 and CDR2 are SGDLS and YYNGEE. CDR3 length: 14 amino acids. CDR3 in amino acids: CASSVAGFNTEAFF. The CDR3 nucleotides are TGTGCCAGCAGCGTAGCAGGATTTAACACTGAAGCTTTCTTT.